This T cell receptor (beta chain) was sequenced for a study of shared clonotypes between healthy human individuals. Study outcomes and limitations: Sharing of clonotypes among donors was expected to vary with sequencing depth.

The CDR3 sequence is 17 residues long. CDR1 is SGHAT, CDR2 FQDESV, per germline (reference sequence). J gave up 7 bases and V 5 bases, and 17 bases lay outside the gene matches. Here immunoSEQ multiplex PCR was the method, and the copy in TCRdb shows in-frame clones only, minus some. This sample yields approximately 2.5 million clones, of which under 95% are seen a single time; about 0.38% belongs to the top ten. To note about this clone: Its antigen is currently unknown.

The study enrolled healthy HIV-negative adults without recent acute infections or vaccinations as donors. The source is a man between 18 and 35 years old in good health. Some clones in this sample may be carry-over from other donors' samples. Sequenced material: naive CD4+ T cells from PBMCs. Subset indicated: CD45RA+ positively selected. V is TRBV11-1 and J is TRBJ2-7; 10 bases are shared with TRBD2. CDR3 in DNA: TGTGCCAGCAGCCCGCGGACTAGCGGCCCGTCGGCCTTGGAGCAGTACTTC. Protein sequence: CASSPRTSGPSALEQYF.